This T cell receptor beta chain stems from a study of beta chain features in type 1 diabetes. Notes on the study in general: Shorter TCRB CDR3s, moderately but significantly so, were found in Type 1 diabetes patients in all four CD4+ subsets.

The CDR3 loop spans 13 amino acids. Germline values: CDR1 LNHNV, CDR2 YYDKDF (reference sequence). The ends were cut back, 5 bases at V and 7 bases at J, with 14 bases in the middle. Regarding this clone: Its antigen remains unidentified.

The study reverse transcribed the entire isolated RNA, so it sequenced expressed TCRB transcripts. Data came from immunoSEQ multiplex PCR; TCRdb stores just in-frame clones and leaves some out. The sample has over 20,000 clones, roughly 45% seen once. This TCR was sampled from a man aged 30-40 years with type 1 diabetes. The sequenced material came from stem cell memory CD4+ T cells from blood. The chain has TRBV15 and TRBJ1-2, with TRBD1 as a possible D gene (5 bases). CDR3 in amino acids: CATSPPQGFGYTF. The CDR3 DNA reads TGTGCCACCAGCCCCCCCCAGGGCTTTGGCTACACCTTC.